Below are 26 T cell receptor beta chains sequenced from a single sample in a study of T cells expressing NK-cell markers. Following a re-call of the 5' RACE reads, TCRdb has one entry per CDR3 protein and lacks DNA. This sample's clone table lists 550,000 to 600,000 distinct CDR3 sequences. Sequencing was performed on blood T cells: a sorted CD56 or NKG2C T cell subset, CD4+ or CD8+ T cells, or bulk PBMC T cells (not recorded which). These receptors all come from a man aged 18 to 35 in good health.

J is TRBJ2-5 and V is TRBV14; TCRdb indicates TRBD2, and absent DNA this call remains unverified. This CDR3 has 17 amino acids. The germline gives CDR1 SGHDN, CDR2 FVKESK. CDR3 amino acids: CASSQGGSGRLGETQYF. The variable domain in full, with the rest retrieved from reference TRBV14 and TRBJ2-5, is EAGVTQFPSHSVIEKGQTVTLRCDPISGHDNLYWYRRVMGKEIKFLLHFVKESKQDESGMPNNRFLAERTGGTYSTLKVQPAELEDSGVYFCASSQGGSGRLGETQYFGPGTRLLVL.

The chain recombines TRBV7-2 with TRBJ2-1; TCRdb's assignment of TRBD1 cannot be checked, as there is no DNA. The CDR3 is 14 residues long. CDR1 is SGHTA, CDR2 FQGNSA, per germline. The CDR3 loop is CASSLDPAPNEQFF.

The chain joins TRBV6-1 to TRBJ2-1; TCRdb returns TRBD1, unconfirmable since there is no DNA. Germline-derived CDR1 and CDR2 are MNHNS and SASEGT. CDR3 length: 13 amino acids. The CDR3 is CAVGELSYNEQFF.

The chain combines TRBV7-8 with TRBJ2-7; TCRdb returns TRBD1, unconfirmable since there is no DNA. Germline V lookup: CDR1 SGHVS, CDR2 FQNEAQ. The CDR3 sequence is 15 residues long. The CDR3 region is CASWGVREDSYEQYF.

The rearrangement links TRBV29-1 to TRBJ2-3; TCRdb reports TRBD2, a call that lacks DNA to check it against. The CDR3 loop spans 16 amino acids. Germline V gene lookup returns CDR1 SQVTM and CDR2 ANQGSEA. This CDR3 reads CSVEPGAERSTDTQYF.

The J gene is TRBJ2-2, the V gene TRBV6-5; TCRdb's D call, TRBD1, is unchecked because there is no DNA. CDR3 length: 15 residues. The V gene's germline CDR1 is MNHEY and CDR2 SVGAGI. The CDR3 sequence: CASSYRRVHTGELFF.

This chain links TRBV20-1 with TRBJ2-7; TCRdb's assignment of TRBD1 cannot be checked, as there is no DNA. The CDR3 totals 13 residues. Germline CDR1 and CDR2: DFQATT and SNEGSKA (reference sequence). CDR3 loop: CSALTGADYEQYF.

The genes are TRBV11-1 and TRBJ2-3; the TCRdb D gene call, TRBD2, has no DNA to confirm it. Germline values: CDR1 SGHAT, CDR2 FQDESV (reference sequence). This CDR3 has 18 amino acids. This CDR3 reads CASSLSAGGPYGTDTQYF.

The J gene is TRBJ2-6, the V gene TRBV6-5. Germline loops: CDR1 MNHEY, CDR2 SVGAGI. CDR3 length: 18 amino acids. The CDR3 here is CASSYSSARRGGANVLTF.

The chain couples TRBV7-9 to TRBJ1-2; TCRdb's assignment of TRBD1 cannot be checked, as there is no DNA. Germline CDR1 is SEHNR and CDR2 is FQNEAQ (reference sequence). The CDR3 length is 16 residues. The chain's CDR3 is CASSFNSGQGDYGYTF.

The CDR3: CASRGIGNTIYF. This chain joins TRBV6-2 or TRBV6-3 and TRBJ1-3. The CDR3 totals 12 residues. The V gene's germline CDR1 is MNHEY and CDR2 SVGEGT.

V is TRBV11-2 and J is TRBJ2-5. CDR1 and CDR2 from the germline V gene are SGHAT and FQNNGV. The CDR3 is 12 residues long. The CDR3 sequence: CASKLAEETQYF.

The CDR3 sequence: CSARELQENTEAFF. The chain is built from TRBV20-1 and TRBJ1-1. CDR1 is DFQATT, CDR2 SNEGSKA, per germline (reference sequence). This CDR3 comprises 14 residues.

J is TRBJ2-1 and V is TRBV7-8. Germline lookup yields CDR1 SGHVS and CDR2 FQNEAQ. This CDR3 has 15 residues. This CDR3 is CASSLVSVSYNEQFF.

V gene TRBV12-3 or TRBV12-4 combines with J gene TRBJ2-1; the D call from TCRdb, TRBD1, cannot be confirmed without DNA. The CDR3 runs to 15 residues. CDR3: CASTDTGRLYNEQFF.

V and J are TRBV24-1 and TRBJ2-3. This CDR3 comprises 13 residues. Germline V gene lookup returns CDR1 KGHDR and CDR2 SFDVKD. The CDR3 is CATSESRTDTQYF.

V is TRBV11-2 and J is TRBJ1-4; with no DNA, the TCRdb D assignment of TRBD1 cannot be verified. Per germline, CDR1 SGHAT and CDR2 FQNNGV. The CDR3 contains 13 residues. CDR3 amino acids: CASSRSRNEKLFF.

The chain recombines TRBV5-1 with TRBJ2-7; TCRdb returns TRBD1, unconfirmable since there is no DNA. CDR1 and CDR2 from the germline V gene are SGHRS and YFSETQ. The CDR3 runs to 14 residues. CDR3: CASSLGTASTEQYF. Supplemented by reference TRBV5-1 and TRBJ2-7, the full variable domain reads KAGVTQTPRYLIKTRGQQVTLSCSPISGHRSVSWYQQTPGQGLQFLFEYFSETQRNKGNFPGRFSGRQFSNSRSEMNVSTLELGDSALYLCASSLGTASTEQYFGPGTRLTVT.

The genes are TRBV18 and TRBJ1-1; absent DNA, TCRdb's TRBD1 call cannot be checked. Germline V gene lookup returns CDR1 KGHSH and CDR2 LQKENI. This CDR3 has 16 residues. The CDR3 region is CASSRDRAGGGTEAFF.

The chain carries TRBV5-5 and TRBJ2-7; the TRBD1 assignment by TCRdb is unverifiable without DNA. The germline gives CDR1 SGHKS, CDR2 YYEKEE (reference sequence). This CDR3 region has 17 residues. The chain's CDR3 is CASTETMGQGNSYEQYF.

The rearrangement uses TRBV7-2 and TRBJ1-4. CDR1 SGHTA and CDR2 FQGNSA come from the germline V gene. The CDR3 sequence is 16 residues long. CDR3: CASSLVGTNFGEKLFF.

The genes are TRBV20-1 and TRBJ2-5; TCRdb selects TRBD2, and the lack of DNA leaves this call unchecked. There are 13 residues in the CDR3. CDR1 is DFQATT and CDR2 is SNEGSKA in the germline V gene (reference sequence). The CDR3 loop is CSAWTSGQETQYF.

The chain joins TRBV6-5 to TRBJ2-2; TCRdb picks TRBD2, but there is no DNA to check that call. The germline V gene has CDR1 MNHEY and CDR2 SVGAGI. The CDR3 runs to 17 residues. CDR3 sequence: CASRRTSGRASTGELFF.

This chain joins TRBV29-1 and TRBJ2-7. The CDR3 runs to 11 residues. The germline gives CDR1 SQVTM, CDR2 ANQGSEA. This CDR3 reads CSAGGSYEQYF.

The chain recombines TRBV12-3 or TRBV12-4 with TRBJ1-2; TCRdb gives TRBD1 as the D gene, but with no DNA this cannot be confirmed. The CDR3 contains 13 residues. The CDR3 spells CASSHRTVRGYTF.

The chain is built from TRBV19 and TRBJ2-4; TCRdb gives TRBD1 as the D gene, but with no DNA this cannot be confirmed. The length of the CDR3 is 14 residues. From germline, CDR1 is LNHDA and CDR2 SQIVND (reference sequence). The CDR3 sequence: CASRTTGVKNIQYF.